This T cell receptor (beta chain) was sequenced in a study of identical twins. Per the germline V gene, CDR1 is MNHNS and CDR2 is SASEGT. This CDR3 has 13 amino acids. Deletions cut 5 bases from V and 8 bases from J, with 15 bases between. A single record per CDR3 protein comes from TCRdb applying MiXCR to the 5' RACE reads. The table shows about 890,000 distinct CDR3 sequences, with 9% to 15% occurring only once. Overall study results and limits: Fewer insertions marked abundant cord blood beta clonotypes; young adult naive trended weakly, memory not at all. Models underestimated out-of-frame TCR alpha sharing in monozygotic twins.

Many counts were recorded for this clonotype. Antigen: not known. The data also belong to a second study, concerning yellow fever vaccine responses in identical twins. That source adds: Reports say the vaccine T cell response in twins looked partly convergent and partly personalized.

The TCR sequence derives from a woman under 30 in good health. Sequenced: PBMCs. This chain uses TRBV6-1 with TRBJ1-2, with TRBD1 as a possible D gene (6 bases). CDR3 sequence reads: CASSPPGDLGYTF. The CDR3 DNA reads as TGTGCCAGCAGTCCGCCAGGGGACCTGGGCTACACCTTC.